This T cell receptor (beta chain) appears in the sequencing data of a study of T cell clonality in common variable immunodeficiency. TCRdb keeps only in-frame clones here, not all; method: immunoSEQ multiplex PCR. The data show fewer than 60,000 clones, none appearing only once, with more than 2% held by the ten largest. This clone appeared many times. The read stops 3 residues short of the end of the CDR3; the missing end is completed from the germline J gene. CDR1 and CDR2 (germline): SGHNT, YYREEE (reference sequence). CDR3 size: 15 residues. V shed 0 bases and J shed 2 bases, with 11 bases lying between them.

The chain recombines TRBV5-4 with TRBJ2-5; D is unclear. The sequencing input was peripheral blood mononuclear cells. This clonotype was sampled from a person aged 18 to 75 in good health. The DNA read from the CDR3 is TGTGCCAGCAGCTTGGACGCGGCAGTTCAAGAGACC. This sequence encodes CASSLDAAVQET. In full, the CDR3 is CASSLDAAVQETQYF.